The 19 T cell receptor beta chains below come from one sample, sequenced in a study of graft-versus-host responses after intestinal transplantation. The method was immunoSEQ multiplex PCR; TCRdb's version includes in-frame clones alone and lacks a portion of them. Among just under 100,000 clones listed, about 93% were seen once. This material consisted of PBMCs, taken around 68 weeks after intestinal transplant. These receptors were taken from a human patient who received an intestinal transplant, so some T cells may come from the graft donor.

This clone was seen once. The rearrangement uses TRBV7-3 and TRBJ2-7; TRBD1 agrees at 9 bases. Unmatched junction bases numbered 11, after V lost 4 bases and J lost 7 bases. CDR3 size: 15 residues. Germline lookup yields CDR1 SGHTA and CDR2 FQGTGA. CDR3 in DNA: TGTGCCAGCAGCTCACCGGGACAGGGTACTGGGGAGCAGTACTTC. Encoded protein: CASSSPGQGTGEQYF.

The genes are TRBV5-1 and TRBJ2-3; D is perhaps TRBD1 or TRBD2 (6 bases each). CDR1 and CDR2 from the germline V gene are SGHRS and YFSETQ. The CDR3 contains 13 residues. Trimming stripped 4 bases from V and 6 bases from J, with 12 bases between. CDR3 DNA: TGCGCCAGCAGCCTGGGGGGCTCGGATACGCAGTATTTT. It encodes CASSLGGSDTQYF.

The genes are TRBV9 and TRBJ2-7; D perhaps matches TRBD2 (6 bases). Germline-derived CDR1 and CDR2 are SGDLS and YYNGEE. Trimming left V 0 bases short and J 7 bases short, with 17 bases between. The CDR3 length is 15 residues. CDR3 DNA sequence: TGTGCCAGCAGCGTAGGGGGGGACCCCCAGGGAGAGCAGTACTTC. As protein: CASSVGGDPQGEQYF.

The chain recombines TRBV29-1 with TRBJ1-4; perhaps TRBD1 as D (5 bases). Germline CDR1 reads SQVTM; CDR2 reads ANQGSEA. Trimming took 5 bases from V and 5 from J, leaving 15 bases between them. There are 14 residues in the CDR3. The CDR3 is CSVTPGTPNEKLFF. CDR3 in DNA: TGCAGCGTTACGCCCGGGACGCCCAATGAAAAACTGTTTTTT.

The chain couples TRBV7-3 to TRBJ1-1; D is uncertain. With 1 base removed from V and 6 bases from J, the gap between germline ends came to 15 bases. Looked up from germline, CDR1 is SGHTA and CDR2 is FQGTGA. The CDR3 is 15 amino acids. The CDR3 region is CASSLRPGPSAEAFF. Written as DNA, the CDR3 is TGTGCCAGCAGCTTAAGGCCCGGACCTTCGGCTGAAGCTTTCTTT.

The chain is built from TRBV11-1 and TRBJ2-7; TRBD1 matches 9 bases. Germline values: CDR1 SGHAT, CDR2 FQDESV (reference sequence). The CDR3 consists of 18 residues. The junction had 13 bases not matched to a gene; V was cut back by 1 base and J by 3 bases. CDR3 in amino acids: CASSLGTGTGLSYYEQYF. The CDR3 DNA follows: TGTGCCAGCAGCTTAGGTACCGGGACAGGGCTATCTTACTACGAGCAGTACTTC.

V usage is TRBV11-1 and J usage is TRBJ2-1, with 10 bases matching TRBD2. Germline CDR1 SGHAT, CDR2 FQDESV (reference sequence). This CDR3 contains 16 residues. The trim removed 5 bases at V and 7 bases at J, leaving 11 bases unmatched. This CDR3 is CASSRLSSGGPNEQFF. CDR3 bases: TGTGCCAGCAGCCGACTGTCTAGCGGGGGCCCTAATGAGCAGTTCTTC.

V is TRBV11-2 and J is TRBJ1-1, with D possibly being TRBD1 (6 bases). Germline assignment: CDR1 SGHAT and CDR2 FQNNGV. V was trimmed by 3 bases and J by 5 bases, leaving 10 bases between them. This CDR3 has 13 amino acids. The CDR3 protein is CASSFRGMTEAFF. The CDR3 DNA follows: TGTGCCAGCAGCTTCAGGGGAATGACTGAAGCTTTCTTT. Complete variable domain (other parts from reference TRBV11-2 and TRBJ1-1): EAGVAQSPRYKIIEKRQSVAFWCNPISGHATLYWYQQILGQGPKLLIQFQNNGVVDDSQLPKDRFSAERLKGVDSTLKIQPAKLEDSAVYLCASSFRGMTEAFFGQGTRLTVV.

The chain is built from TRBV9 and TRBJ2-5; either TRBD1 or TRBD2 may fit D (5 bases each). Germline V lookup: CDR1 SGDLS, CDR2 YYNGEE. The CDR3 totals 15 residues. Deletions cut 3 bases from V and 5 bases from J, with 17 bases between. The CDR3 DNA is TGTGCCAGCAGCGAAGGTCAGTGGGGGTCGGAGACCCAGTACTTC. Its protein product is CASSEGQWGSETQYF.

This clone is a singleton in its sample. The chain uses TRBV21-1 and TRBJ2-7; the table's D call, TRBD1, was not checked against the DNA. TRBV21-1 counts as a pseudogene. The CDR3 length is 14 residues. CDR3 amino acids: CASSPNRRSYEQYF. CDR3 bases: TGTGCCAGCAGCCCTAACAGGCGCTCCTACGAGCAGTACTTC.

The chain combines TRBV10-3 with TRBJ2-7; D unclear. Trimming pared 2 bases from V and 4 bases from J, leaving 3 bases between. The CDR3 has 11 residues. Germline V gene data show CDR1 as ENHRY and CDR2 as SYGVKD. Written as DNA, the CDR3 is TGTGCCATCAGTGAGACATACGAGCAGTACTTC. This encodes CAISETYEQYF.

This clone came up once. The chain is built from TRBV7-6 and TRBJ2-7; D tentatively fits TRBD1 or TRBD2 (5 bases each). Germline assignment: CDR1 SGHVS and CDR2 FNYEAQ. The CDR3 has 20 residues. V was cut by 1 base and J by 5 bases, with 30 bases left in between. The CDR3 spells CASSLVPPFRGWPLWHEQYF. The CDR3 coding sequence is TGTGCCAGCAGCTTAGTACCTCCCTTTCGGGGCTGGCCGCTGTGGCACGAGCAGTACTTC.

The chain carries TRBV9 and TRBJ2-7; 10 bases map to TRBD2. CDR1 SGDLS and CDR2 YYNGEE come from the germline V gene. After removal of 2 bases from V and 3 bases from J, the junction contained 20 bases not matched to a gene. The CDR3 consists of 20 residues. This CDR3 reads CASSVGVGTSAMGFNYEQYF. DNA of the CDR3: TGTGCCAGCAGCGTGGGGGTTGGGACTAGCGCAATGGGTTTTAACTACGAGCAGTACTTC.

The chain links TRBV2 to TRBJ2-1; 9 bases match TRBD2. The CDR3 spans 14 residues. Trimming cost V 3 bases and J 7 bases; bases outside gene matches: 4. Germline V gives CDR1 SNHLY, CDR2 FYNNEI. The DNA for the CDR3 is TGTGCCAGCAGTGAGGGTCTAGCGGGGAATGAGCAGTTCTTC. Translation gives CASSEGLAGNEQFF.

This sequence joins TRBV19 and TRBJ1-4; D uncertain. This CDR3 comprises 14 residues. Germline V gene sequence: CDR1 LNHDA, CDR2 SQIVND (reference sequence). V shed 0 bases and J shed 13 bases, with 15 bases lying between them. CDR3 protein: CASSIDLGRRPLFF. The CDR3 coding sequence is TGTGCCAGTAGTATAGATCTCGGGAGACGGCCACTGTTTTTT.

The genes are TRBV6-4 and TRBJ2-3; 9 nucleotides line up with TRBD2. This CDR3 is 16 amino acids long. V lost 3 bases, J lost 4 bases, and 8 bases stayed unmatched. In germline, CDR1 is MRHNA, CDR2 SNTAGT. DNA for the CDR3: TGTGCCAGCAGTGAAGGGAAACTAGCGGGTTCAGATACGCAGTATTTT. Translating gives CASSEGKLAGSDTQYF.

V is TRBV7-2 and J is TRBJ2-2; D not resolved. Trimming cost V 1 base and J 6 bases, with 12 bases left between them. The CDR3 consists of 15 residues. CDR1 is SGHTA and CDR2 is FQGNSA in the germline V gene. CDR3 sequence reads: CASSLGVYFPGELFF. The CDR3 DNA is TGTGCCAGCAGCTTAGGGGTCTATTTTCCCGGGGAGCTGTTTTTT.

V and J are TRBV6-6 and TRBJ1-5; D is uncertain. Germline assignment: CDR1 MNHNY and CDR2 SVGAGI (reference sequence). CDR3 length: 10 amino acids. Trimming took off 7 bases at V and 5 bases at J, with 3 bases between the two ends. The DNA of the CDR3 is TGTGCCAGCAACCATCAGCCCCAGCATTTT. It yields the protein CASNHQPQHF.

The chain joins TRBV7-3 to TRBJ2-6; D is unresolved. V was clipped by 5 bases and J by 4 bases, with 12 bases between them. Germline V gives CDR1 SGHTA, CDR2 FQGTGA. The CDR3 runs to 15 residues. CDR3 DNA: TGTGCCAGCAGCCCCCGCCCTGGGGGGGCCAACGTCCTGACTTTC. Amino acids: CASSPRPGGANVLTF.